These T cell receptor beta chains were read from a single sample in a study of T cells in Graves' hyperthyroidism and ophthalmopathy. One entry per CDR3 protein results from TCRdb running MiXCR on the multiplex PCR reads. The sample lists approximately 600,000 distinct CDR3 sequences, around 14% occurring once. Sequencing was done on a sample of blood. The receptor source for this set is a woman aged 25-40 years with Graves' hyperthyroidism that later progressed to Graves' ophthalmopathy. Each CDR3 is given without its conserved first and last residue. Each record gives: CDR3 length, J gene, V gene, CDR3 protein.

cdr3_length: 17
j_call: TRBJ1-2
v_call: TRBV7-2
cdr3_aa: ASSPYRDFLSPATYGYT

cdr3_length: 13
j_call: TRBJ1-1
v_call: TRBV28
cdr3_aa: ASNAISNVNTEAF

cdr3_length: 14
j_call: TRBJ2-2
v_call: TRBV30
cdr3_aa: AWSEGGGANTGELF

cdr3_length: 11
j_call: TRBJ1-1
v_call: TRBV30
cdr3_aa: AWSVLTGAMAF

cdr3_length: 17
j_call: TRBJ2-6
v_call: TRBV14
cdr3_aa: ASSHHLPGLVAGANVLT

cdr3_length: 10
j_call: TRBJ1-5
v_call: TRBV19
cdr3_aa: ASSFLHQPQH

cdr3_length: 12
j_call: TRBJ1-1
v_call: TRBV7-8
cdr3_aa: ASSSYTGSTEAF

cdr3_length: 12
j_call: TRBJ2-7
v_call: TRBV18
cdr3_aa: ASSPRRATYEQY

cdr3_length: 12
j_call: TRBJ2-1
v_call: TRBV30
cdr3_aa: ASYSGYTLNEQF

cdr3_length: 13
j_call: TRBJ2-1
v_call: TRBV6-6
cdr3_aa: ASSYLAGGVNEQF

cdr3_length: 14
j_call: TRBJ1-1
v_call: TRBV27
cdr3_aa: ASSLGTGIPNTEAF

cdr3_length: 11
j_call: TRBJ2-7
v_call: TRBV10-3
cdr3_aa: AISEAGVYEQY

cdr3_length: 10
j_call: TRBJ1-2
v_call: TRBV24-1
cdr3_aa: ATSDFSEIPT

cdr3_length: 10
j_call: TRBJ2-1
v_call: TRBV2
cdr3_aa: ASDTGGWEQF

cdr3_length: 12
j_call: TRBJ2-2
v_call: TRBV30
cdr3_aa: AWSVFSNTGELF

cdr3_length: 14
j_call: TRBJ2-1
v_call: TRBV7-3
cdr3_aa: ASSLGLAGSGNEQF

cdr3_length: 11
j_call: TRBJ2-7
v_call: TRBV20-1
cdr3_aa: SASEWQGGEQY

cdr3_length: 12
j_call: TRBJ1-6
v_call: TRBV20-1
cdr3_aa: SARDRTANSPLH

cdr3_length: 11
j_call: TRBJ1-2
v_call: TRBV10-1
cdr3_aa: ASSDLQGSGYT

cdr3_length: 14
j_call: TRBJ2-6
v_call: TRBV7-2
cdr3_aa: ASSLAWKSGANVLT

cdr3_length: 13
j_call: TRBJ2-2
v_call: TRBV5-1
cdr3_aa: ASSKLATNTGELF

cdr3_length: 11
j_call: TRBJ2-7
v_call: TRBV27
cdr3_aa: ASSTTGGNEQY

cdr3_length: 14
j_call: TRBJ2-7
v_call: TRBV19
cdr3_aa: ASTIGGSGASYEQY

cdr3_length: 13
j_call: TRBJ2-3
v_call: TRBV12-3/TRBV12-4
cdr3_aa: ASSFVAPSTDTQY

cdr3_length: 13
j_call: TRBJ2-1
v_call: TRBV12-3/TRBV12-4
cdr3_aa: ASSLGTSGYNEQF

cdr3_length: 13
j_call: TRBJ1-5
v_call: TRBV2
cdr3_aa: ASRRAGYSNQPQH

cdr3_length: 15
j_call: TRBJ2-6
v_call: TRBV24-1
cdr3_aa: ATSDPGTGYGANVLT

cdr3_length: 13
j_call: TRBJ1-1
v_call: TRBV6-2/TRBV6-3
cdr3_aa: ASRGRGGAGAEAF

cdr3_length: 15
j_call: TRBJ2-7
v_call: TRBV20-1
cdr3_aa: NKTLQLRLAGGCEQY

cdr3_length: 13
j_call: TRBJ2-2
v_call: TRBV7-2
cdr3_aa: ASSRTSDDTGELF

cdr3_length: 12
j_call: TRBJ2-7
v_call: TRBV20-1
cdr3_aa: SARTSGRFYEQY

cdr3_length: 13
j_call: TRBJ2-7
v_call: TRBV4-1
cdr3_aa: ASRPRGGISYEQY

cdr3_length: 15
j_call: TRBJ1-4
v_call: TRBV6-5
cdr3_aa: ASSYSIGGPTNEKLF

cdr3_length: 11
j_call: TRBJ2-2
v_call: TRBV12-3/TRBV12-4
cdr3_aa: ASRGPNTGELF

cdr3_length: 10
j_call: TRBJ1-2
v_call: TRBV30
cdr3_aa: AWGMTVYGYT

cdr3_length: 14
j_call: TRBJ2-1
v_call: TRBV10-3
cdr3_aa: AISGGQGARNNEQF

cdr3_length: 12
j_call: TRBJ1-2
v_call: TRBV29-1
cdr3_aa: SVGGTAESVGYT

cdr3_length: 12
j_call: TRBJ1-4
v_call: TRBV7-2
cdr3_aa: TSSSGLVGEKLF

cdr3_length: 12
j_call: TRBJ1-1
v_call: TRBV25-1
cdr3_aa: ASSEKVLNTEAF

cdr3_length: 12
j_call: TRBJ2-1
v_call: TRBV7-2
cdr3_aa: ASSFPGGENEQF

cdr3_length: 13
j_call: TRBJ2-7
v_call: TRBV5-1
cdr3_aa: ASSPRLAASYEQY

cdr3_length: 13
j_call: TRBJ2-1
v_call: TRBV11-2
cdr3_aa: ASSSSGQENNEQF

cdr3_length: 15
j_call: TRBJ2-3
v_call: TRBV20-1
cdr3_aa: SARAPGTSGRGDTQY

cdr3_length: 12
j_call: TRBJ1-1
v_call: TRBV6-1
cdr3_aa: ASRTKGMNTEAF

cdr3_length: 12
j_call: TRBJ1-1
v_call: TRBV20-1
cdr3_aa: SVSQGGVSTEAF

cdr3_length: 15
j_call: TRBJ2-6
v_call: TRBV30
cdr3_aa: AWSLNTGSSGANVLT

cdr3_length: 12
j_call: TRBJ1-5
v_call: TRBV12-3/TRBV12-4
cdr3_aa: ASSSGTAFWPQH

cdr3_length: 15
j_call: TRBJ2-1
v_call: TRBV5-1
cdr3_aa: ASSLSGTNHLYNEQF

cdr3_length: 13
j_call: TRBJ2-7
v_call: TRBV3-1
cdr3_aa: ASSQDSVASHEQY

cdr3_length: 14
j_call: TRBJ2-1
v_call: TRBV6-2/TRBV6-3
cdr3_aa: ASSYSSGMGRNEQF